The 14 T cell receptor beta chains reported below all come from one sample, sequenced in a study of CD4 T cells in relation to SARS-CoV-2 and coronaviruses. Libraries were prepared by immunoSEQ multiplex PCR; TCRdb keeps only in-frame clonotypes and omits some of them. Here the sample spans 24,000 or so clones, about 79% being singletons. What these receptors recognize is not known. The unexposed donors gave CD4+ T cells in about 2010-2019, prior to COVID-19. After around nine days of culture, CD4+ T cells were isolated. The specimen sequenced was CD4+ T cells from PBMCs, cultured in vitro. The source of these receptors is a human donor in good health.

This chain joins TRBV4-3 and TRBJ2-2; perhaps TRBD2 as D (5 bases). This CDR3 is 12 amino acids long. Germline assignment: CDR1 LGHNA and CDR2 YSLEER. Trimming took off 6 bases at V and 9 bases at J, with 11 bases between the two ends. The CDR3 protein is CASRDWFRELFF. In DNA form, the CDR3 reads TGCGCCAGCAGGGACTGGTTTCGGGAGCTGTTTTTT.

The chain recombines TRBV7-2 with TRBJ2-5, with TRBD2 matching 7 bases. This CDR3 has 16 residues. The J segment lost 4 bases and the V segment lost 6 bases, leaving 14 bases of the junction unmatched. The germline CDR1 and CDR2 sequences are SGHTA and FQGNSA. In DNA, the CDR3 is TGTGCCAGCAGTCCCCAGAGGGGCGGGGGTCTAGAGACCCAGTACTTC. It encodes CASSPQRGGGLETQYF.

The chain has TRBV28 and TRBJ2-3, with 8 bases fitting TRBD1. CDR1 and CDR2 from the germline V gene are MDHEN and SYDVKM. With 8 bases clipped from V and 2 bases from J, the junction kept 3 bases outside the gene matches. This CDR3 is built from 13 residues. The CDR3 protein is CASGTGDTDTQYF. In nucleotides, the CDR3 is TGTGCCAGCGGGACAGGAGACACAGATACGCAGTATTTT.

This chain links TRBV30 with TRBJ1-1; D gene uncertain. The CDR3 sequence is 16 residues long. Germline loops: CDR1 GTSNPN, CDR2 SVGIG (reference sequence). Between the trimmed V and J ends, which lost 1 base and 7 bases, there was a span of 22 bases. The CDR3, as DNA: TGTGCCTGGAGTGCTACTACTCGGAGCCCGTATGGTGAAGCTTTCTTT. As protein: CAWSATTRSPYGEAFF.

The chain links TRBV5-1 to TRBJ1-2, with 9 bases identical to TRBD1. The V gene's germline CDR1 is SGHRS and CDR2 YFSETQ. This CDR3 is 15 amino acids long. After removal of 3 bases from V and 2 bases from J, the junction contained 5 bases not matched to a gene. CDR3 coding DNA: TGCGCCAGCAGCTCCCGACAGGGGGGGAACTATGGCTACACCTTC. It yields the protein CASSSRQGGNYGYTF.

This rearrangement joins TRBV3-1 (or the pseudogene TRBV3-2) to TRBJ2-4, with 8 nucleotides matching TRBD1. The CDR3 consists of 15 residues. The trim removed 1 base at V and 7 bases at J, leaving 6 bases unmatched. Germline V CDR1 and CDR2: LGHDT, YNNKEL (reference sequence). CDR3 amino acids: CASSQGGQAGNIQYF. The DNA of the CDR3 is TGTGCCAGCAGCCAAGGGGGACAGGCGGGGAACATTCAGTACTTC.

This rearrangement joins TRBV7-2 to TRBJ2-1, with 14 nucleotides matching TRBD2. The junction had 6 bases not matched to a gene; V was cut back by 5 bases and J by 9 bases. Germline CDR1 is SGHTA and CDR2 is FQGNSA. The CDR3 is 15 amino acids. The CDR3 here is CASSTRLAGGGEQFF. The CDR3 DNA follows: TGTGCCAGCAGCACGAGACTAGCGGGAGGGGGTGAGCAGTTCTTC.

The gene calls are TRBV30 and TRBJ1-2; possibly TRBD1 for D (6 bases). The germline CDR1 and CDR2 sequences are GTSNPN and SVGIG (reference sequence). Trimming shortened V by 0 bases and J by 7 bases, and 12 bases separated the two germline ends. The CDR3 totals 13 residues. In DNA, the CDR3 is TGTGCCTGGAGTGTACCAGGCAGGGGTGGCTACACCTTC. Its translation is CAWSVPGRGGYTF.

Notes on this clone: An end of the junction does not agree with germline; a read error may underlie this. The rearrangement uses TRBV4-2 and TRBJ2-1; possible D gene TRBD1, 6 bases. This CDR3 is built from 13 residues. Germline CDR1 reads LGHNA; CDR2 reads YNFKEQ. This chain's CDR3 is CASSQDEGTPQLF. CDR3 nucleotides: TGTGCCAGCAGCCAAGACGAAGGGACACCTCAACTCTTC.

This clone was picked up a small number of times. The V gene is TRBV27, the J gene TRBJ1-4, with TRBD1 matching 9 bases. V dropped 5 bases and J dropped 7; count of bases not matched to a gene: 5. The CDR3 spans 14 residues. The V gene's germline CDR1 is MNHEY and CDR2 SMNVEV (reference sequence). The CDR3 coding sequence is TGTGCCAGCAGTAAACAGGGGGCGGTTGAAAAACTGTTTTTT. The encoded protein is CASSKQGAVEKLFF.

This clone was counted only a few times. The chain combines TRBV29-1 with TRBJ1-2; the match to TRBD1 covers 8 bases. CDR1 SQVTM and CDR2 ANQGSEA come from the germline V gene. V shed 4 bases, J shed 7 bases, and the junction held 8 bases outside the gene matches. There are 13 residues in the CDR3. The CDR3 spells CSVGNRGDSGYTF. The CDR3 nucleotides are TGCAGCGTTGGTAACAGGGGGGATAGTGGCTACACCTTC.

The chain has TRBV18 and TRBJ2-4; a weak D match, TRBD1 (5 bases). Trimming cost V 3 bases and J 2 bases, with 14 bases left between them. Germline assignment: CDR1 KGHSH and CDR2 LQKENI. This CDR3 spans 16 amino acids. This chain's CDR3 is CASSPQGLYSKNIQYF. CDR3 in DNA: TGTGCCAGCTCACCGCAGGGTTTATATTCCAAAAACATTCAGTACTTC.

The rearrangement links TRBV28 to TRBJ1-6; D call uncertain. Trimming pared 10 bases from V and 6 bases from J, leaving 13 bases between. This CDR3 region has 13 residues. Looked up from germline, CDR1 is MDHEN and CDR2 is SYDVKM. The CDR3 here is CAITGAANSPLHF. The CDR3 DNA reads TGTGCCATCACGGGAGCAGCTAATTCACCCCTCCACTTT.

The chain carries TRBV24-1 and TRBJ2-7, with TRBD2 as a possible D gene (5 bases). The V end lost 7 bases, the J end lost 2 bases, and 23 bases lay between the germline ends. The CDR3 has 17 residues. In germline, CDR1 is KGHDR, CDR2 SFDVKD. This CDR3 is CATRRPRAYPATYEQYF. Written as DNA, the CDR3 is TGTGCCACCAGAAGGCCGAGGGCGTACCCGGCAACCTACGAGCAGTACTTC.